Below, 29 T cell receptor beta chains from the same sample are listed, as sequenced in a study of control samples from healthy donors and cancer patients. This table comes from immunoSEQ multiplex PCR, and its TCRdb copy is limited to in-frame clones, with some not included. The repertoire holds about 95,000 clones, 85% seen once, with 15% to 20% in the top ten. The sequencing input was blood. The origin of the receptors is a man aged 25-45 years in good health.

This clone was observed a single time. The V call is TRBV30, the J call TRBJ1-4; the D is unclear. Germline loops: CDR1 GTSNPN, CDR2 SVGIG (reference sequence). CDR3 length: 13 residues. V lost 8 bases to trimming and J lost 8 bases, with 18 bases between them. The CDR3 DNA follows: TGTGCCCGAAGAGGGAGGGAGGAAGAAAAACTGTTTTTT. Its translation is CARRGREEEKLFF.

The J gene is TRBJ1-6, the V gene TRBV7-6, with 9 nucleotides matching TRBD1. J gave up 10 bases and V 10 bases, and 8 bases lay outside the gene matches. Germline V gene data show CDR1 as SGHVS and CDR2 as FNYEAQ. This CDR3 is built from 13 residues. CDR3: CATRDREGSPLHF. The CDR3 nucleotides read TGTGCCACTCGGGACAGGGAAGGGTCACCCCTCCACTTT.

The V call is TRBV5-1, the J call TRBJ2-5; D uncertain. Looked up from germline, CDR1 is SGHRS and CDR2 is YFSETQ. This CDR3 spans 14 amino acids. Trimming cost V 4 bases and J 4 bases, with 14 bases left between them. The CDR3 coding sequence is TGCGCCAGCAGCCCCACCCGCGGAGCAGAGACCCAGTACTTC. Its protein is CASSPTRGAETQYF.

This clone occurred once. The genes are TRBV7-9 and TRBJ1-6; 8 bases are a match to TRBD1. Germline values: CDR1 SEHNR, CDR2 FQNEAQ (reference sequence). CDR3 length: 14 residues. The V and J ends lost 4 bases and 9 bases, in that order; junction bases with no gene match: 5. The CDR3 loop is CASSSRQGFSPLHF. CDR3 DNA: TGTGCCAGCAGCTCAAGACAGGGGTTTTCACCCCTCCACTTT.

The chain is built from TRBV30 and TRBJ2-3; D gene unclear. Per the germline V gene, CDR1 is GTSNPN and CDR2 is SVGIG (reference sequence). This CDR3 contains 13 residues. With 1 base removed from V and 3 bases from J, the gap between germline ends came to 8 bases. CDR3 sequence reads: CAWSALGTDTQYF. In DNA form, the CDR3 reads TGTGCCTGGAGTGCCCTCGGGACAGATACGCAGTATTTT.

Only one count was recorded for this clone. The chain links TRBV30 to TRBJ1-6, with D uncertain. CDR3 length: 16 amino acids. V lost 5 bases and J 4 bases, leaving 18 bases between the germline ends. CDR1 GTSNPN and CDR2 SVGIG come from the germline V gene (reference sequence). The CDR3 spells CAWAYSSHGYNSPLHF. The CDR3 DNA reads as TGTGCCTGGGCGTACAGCTCTCATGGGTATAATTCACCCCTCCACTTT.

The chain combines TRBV30 with TRBJ1-6; D not resolved. V was trimmed by 4 bases and J by 5 bases, leaving 12 bases between them. Germline V lookup: CDR1 GTSNPN, CDR2 SVGIG (reference sequence). The CDR3 is made up of 14 amino acids. The CDR3 reads CAWNGVLNNSPLHF. Here the CDR3 DNA reads TGTGCCTGGAATGGGGTCCTTAATAATTCACCCCTCCACTTT.

This sequence joins TRBV3-1 (or the pseudogene TRBV3-2) and TRBJ2-7; possible D gene TRBD2, 7 bases. Germline CDR1 LGHDT, CDR2 YNNKEL (reference sequence). Trimming took 0 bases from V and 3 from J, leaving 15 bases between them. This CDR3 is built from 16 residues. Here the CDR3 DNA reads TGTGCCAGCAGCCAAGAAGGCGGGGGCCCCCTCTACGAGCAGTACTTC. Translating it yields CASSQEGGGPLYEQYF.

This rearrangement joins TRBV24-1 to TRBJ2-5; TRBD1 matches at 8 bases. CDR3 size: 15 residues. Per germline, CDR1 KGHDR and CDR2 SFDVKD. The V gene end was trimmed by 4 bases and the J gene end by 4 bases; junction bases not matched to a gene: 7. CDR3 loop: CATSDPTGDVETQYF. The CDR3 DNA sequence: TGTGCCACCAGTGACCCGACAGGGGACGTAGAGACCCAGTACTTC.

The V call is TRBV7-9, the J call TRBJ1-1, with 7 bases that match TRBD1. V was clipped by 5 bases and J by 6 bases; unmatched bases: 6. CDR3 length: 13 residues. Germline values: CDR1 SEHNR, CDR2 FQNEAQ (reference sequence). CDR3 residues: CASSAGTVAEAFF. Written as DNA, the CDR3 is TGTGCCAGCAGCGCCGGGACAGTCGCTGAAGCTTTCTTT.

The V and J genes are TRBV28 and TRBJ1-2; no definite D call. The CDR3 length is 13 residues. The germline CDR1 and CDR2 sequences are MDHEN and SYDVKM. Trimming stripped 7 bases from V and 8 bases from J, with 17 bases between. CDR3 region: CASTVTSARGYTF. The CDR3 DNA sequence: TGTGCCAGCACGGTGACCTCGGCTAGGGGCTACACCTTC.

This chain uses TRBV23-1 with TRBJ2-1; D is unresolved. TRBV23-1 is labeled an ORF, and its function is uncertain. The germline V and J ends were trimmed by 0 bases and 5 bases, with 14 bases remaining between them. The CDR3 consists of 16 residues. The CDR3 DNA sequence: TGCGCCAGCAGTCAATCAAACTCTGCAGAGAACAATGAGCAGTTCTTC. Translated, it gives CASSQSNSAENNEQFF.

This clone is a singleton in its sample. CDR3 sequence: CASSSSRFTDTQYF. The CDR3, as DNA: TGTGCCAGCAGTTCCTCCAGGTTCACAGATACGCAGTATTTT. The V gene is TRBV6-5, the J gene TRBJ2-3; D remains ambiguous. CDR3 size: 14 residues. V shed 4 bases and J shed 2 bases, with 10 bases lying between them. Per germline, CDR1 MNHEY and CDR2 SVGAGI.

This clone has just one count. The V and J genes are TRBV5-1 and TRBJ2-7, with 9 bases fitting TRBD2. V shed 4 bases, J shed 1 base, and the junction held 3 bases outside the gene matches. From germline, CDR1 is SGHRS and CDR2 YFSETQ. This CDR3 is built from 14 residues. In DNA form, the CDR3 reads TGCGCCAGCAGCGATCTAGCGGGGTCCTACGAGCAGTACTTC. This sequence encodes CASSDLAGSYEQYF.

The chain carries TRBV6-5 and TRBJ2-1; D unresolved. This CDR3 has 14 residues. Trimming left V 1 base short and J 1 base short, with 5 bases between. Germline CDR1 and CDR2: MNHEY and SVGAGI. CDR3 in amino acids: CASSYYLSYNEQFF. CDR3 in DNA: TGTGCCAGCAGTTACTACCTTTCCTACAATGAGCAGTTCTTC.

J is TRBJ1-2 and V is TRBV5-1; the D gene is possibly TRBD1 (6 bases). The length of the CDR3 is 13 residues. V lost 0 bases, J lost 8 bases, and 11 bases lay in between. Germline V gives CDR1 SGHRS, CDR2 YFSETQ. The DNA for the CDR3 is TGCGCCAGCAGCTTGGACGGGGGCCAAGGCTACACCTTC. Protein: CASSLDGGQGYTF. The full variable domain, with the rest looked up from reference TRBV5-1 and TRBJ1-2, is KAGVTQTPRYLIKTRGQQVTLSCSPISGHRSVSWYQQTPGQGLQFLFEYFSETQRNKGNFPGRFSGRQFSNSRSEMNVSTLELGDSALYLCASSLDGGQGYTFGSGTRLTVV.

The rearrangement links TRBV7-3 to TRBJ2-1, with 11 bases fitting TRBD2. The ends lost 2 bases at V and 8 bases at J; junction bases unmatched: 11. This CDR3 contains 17 residues. Germline lookup yields CDR1 SGHTA and CDR2 FQGTGA. The DNA for the CDR3 is TGTGCCAGCAGCTTATCCGCTAGCGGGGGGTCGGTGTATGAGCAGTTCTTC. Translation: CASSLSASGGSVYEQFF.

The chain combines TRBV7-3 with TRBJ1-1, with 8 bases matching TRBD1. The junction had 6 bases not matched to a gene; V was cut back by 6 bases and J by 6 bases. The germline V gene has CDR1 SGHTA and CDR2 FQGTGA. This CDR3 has 13 amino acids. This CDR3 reads CASSTQGVSEAFF. In DNA form, the CDR3 reads TGTGCCAGCAGTACACAGGGGGTCTCTGAAGCTTTCTTT.

The CDR3 region has the DNA TGTGCCAGCATTCCGGGACAGGGGCCTCAATTGAACACCGGGGAGCTGTTTTTT. It is translated as CASIPGQGPQLNTGELFF. The J gene is TRBJ2-2, the V gene TRBV7-9; 10 bases fit TRBD1. Trimming at V came to 7 bases and at J to 1 base, leaving 12 bases not matched to a gene. CDR1 is SEHNR, CDR2 FQNEAQ, per germline (reference sequence). The CDR3 sequence is 18 residues long.

The rearrangement links TRBV18 to TRBJ1-1, with D unclear. The CDR3 is made up of 13 amino acids. The V and J ends lost 2 bases and 1 base respectively, with 5 bases between them. The germline gives CDR1 KGHSH, CDR2 LQKENI. This CDR3 is CASSPGQNTEAFF. In nucleotides, the CDR3 is TGTGCCAGCTCACCAGGGCAGAACACTGAAGCTTTCTTT.

The chain uses TRBV5-5 and TRBJ1-3, with D unclear. In germline, CDR1 is SGHKS, CDR2 YYEKEE (reference sequence). The V gene lost 5 bases and the J gene lost 0 bases, with 15 bases spanning the gap. This CDR3 is 16 amino acids long. CDR3 nucleotides: TGTGCCAGCAGTTATACAGCAATCAGCTCTGGAAACACCATATATTTT. Amino acids: CASSYTAISSGNTIYF. Filled out from reference TRBV5-5 and TRBJ1-3, the complete variable domain reads DAGVTQSPTHLIKTRGQQVTLRCSPISGHKSVSWYQQVLGQGPQFIFQYYEKEERGRGNFPDRFSARQFPNYSSELNVNALLLGDSALYLCASSYTAISSGNTIYFGEGSWLTVV.

This chain uses TRBV3-1 (or the pseudogene TRBV3-2) with TRBJ2-7; D assignment may be TRBD1 or TRBD2 (5 bases each). The V and J ends lost 1 base and 3 bases respectively, with 13 bases between them. Per the germline V gene, CDR1 is LGHDT and CDR2 is YNNKEL (reference sequence). The length of the CDR3 is 15 residues. CDR3: CASSQVGDLSYEQYF. The CDR3 DNA reads as TGTGCCAGCAGCCAAGTAGGGGACCTTAGCTACGAGCAGTACTTC.

The chain links TRBV14 to TRBJ1-1; perhaps TRBD1 as D (5 bases). The CDR3 contains 13 residues. V lost 0 bases to trimming and J lost 9 bases, with 11 bases between them. Germline V CDR1 and CDR2: SGHDN, FVKESK. The CDR3 loop reads CASSQEMGTKAFF. CDR3 sequence (DNA): TGTGCCAGCAGCCAAGAAATGGGGACCAAAGCTTTCTTT.

This clone was seen only a few times. This chain joins TRBV5-1 and TRBJ1-6; 11 nucleotides align to TRBD1. V dropped 4 bases and J dropped 2; count of bases not matched to a gene: 8. Looked up from germline, CDR1 is SGHRS and CDR2 is YFSETQ. The CDR3 consists of 18 residues. CDR3 protein: CASSVQGQGVTYNSPLHF. The CDR3 DNA sequence: TGCGCCAGCAGCGTGCAGGGACAGGGGGTTACCTATAATTCACCCCTCCACTTT.

The genes are TRBV7-2 and TRBJ1-5; 7 bases are a match to TRBD1. Germline V gene sequence: CDR1 SGHTA, CDR2 FQGNSA. This CDR3 has 14 amino acids. V shed 2 bases and J 5 bases; nucleotides not matched to a gene: 3. The CDR3 DNA reads as TGTGCCAGCAGCTTACGACAGGGTGATCAGCCCCAGCATTTT. Protein sequence: CASSLRQGDQPQHF.

The chain is built from TRBV6-5 and TRBJ2-7; D could derive from TRBD1 or TRBD2 (7 bases each). The CDR3 totals 14 residues. The germline gives CDR1 MNHEY, CDR2 SVGAGI. V lost 5 bases and J 5 bases, leaving 16 bases between the germline ends. CDR3 in DNA: TGTGCCAGCAGTACCCCAGGGGGGAGGGACGAGCAGTACTTC. Its translation is CASSTPGGRDEQYF.

This clone came up many times. This chain connects TRBV6-5 to TRBJ1-1; possible D gene TRBD1, 5 bases. The CDR3 spans 15 residues. Germline CDR1 is MNHEY and CDR2 is SVGAGI. V was cut by 0 bases and J by 3 bases, with 11 bases left in between. The CDR3: CASSYSPGMDTEAFF. The CDR3 DNA reads as TGTGCCAGCAGTTACTCTCCAGGGATGGACACTGAAGCTTTCTTT.

CDR3 sequence reads: CASSRGSSGSTDTQYF. The CDR3 DNA reads TGTGCCAGCAGCCGCGGGTCTAGCGGAAGCACAGATACGCAGTATTTT. The chain uses TRBV4-2 and TRBJ2-3, with 7 nucleotides matching TRBD2. CDR1 and CDR2 from the germline V gene are LGHNA and YNFKEQ. The CDR3 loop spans 16 amino acids. V dropped 4 bases and J dropped 0; count of bases not matched to a gene: 7.

The chain carries TRBV3-1 (or the pseudogene TRBV3-2) and TRBJ2-3; D is possibly TRBD2 (5 bases). The CDR3 has 16 amino acids. V dropped 0 bases and J dropped 1 base, with 11 bases sitting between them. Looked up from germline, CDR1 is LGHDT and CDR2 is YNNKEL (reference sequence). The CDR3 sequence is CASSQDRLAGTDTQYF. CDR3 sequence (DNA): TGTGCCAGCAGCCAAGATCGGCTAGCTGGCACAGATACGCAGTATTTT.